This T cell receptor (beta chain) was sequenced for a study of shared clonotypes between healthy human individuals. Trimming stripped 4 bases from V and 9 bases from J, with 24 bases between. Germline loops: CDR1 MNHEY, CDR2 SMNVEV (reference sequence). The CDR3 spans 17 residues. The repertoire was sequenced with immunoSEQ multiplex PCR; TCRdb's copy has only in-frame clones and lacks some. Of more than 850,000 clones in the sample, 75% to 80% were seen once. J is TRBJ2-2 and V is TRBV27; D could derive from TRBD1 or TRBD2 (6 bases each). The origin of this receptor is a man between 18 and 29 years old in good health. Some clones in this sample may be carry-over from other donors' samples. The sequenced sample was memory CD4+ T cells from PBMCs. The subset was: CD45RA-negative fraction. Here the CDR3 DNA reads TGTGCCAGCAGTTGGACGGGCCGGGGGCGATTCCAGCGGGAGCTGTTTTTT. This encodes CASSWTGRGRFQRELFF.